The 21 T cell receptor beta chains given below trace back to one sample, sequenced in a study of T cell changes during pregnancy in multiple sclerosis. The repertoire was sequenced with immunoSEQ multiplex PCR; TCRdb's copy has only in-frame clones and lacks some. The top ten hold 1% to 1.5% of the sample, which has over 35,000 clones, roughly 92% seen once. Input material: peripheral blood. Receptors originate from a female donor with multiple sclerosis, enrolled in a pregnancy study.

The chain carries TRBV7-9 and TRBJ2-7, with D perhaps TRBD1 (6 bases). Trimming took 2 bases from V and 5 from J, leaving 13 bases between them. The CDR3 has 14 residues. Germline V CDR1 and CDR2: SEHNR, FQNEAQ (reference sequence). Here the CDR3 reads CASSLYRVGDEQYF. The CDR3 bases are TGTGCCAGCAGCTTATACAGGGTAGGAGACGAGCAGTACTTC.

V usage is TRBV7-9 and J usage is TRBJ2-1; 13 bases are a match to TRBD2. The CDR3 contains 18 residues. Trimming cost V 5 bases and J 1 base; bases outside gene matches: 8. CDR1 and CDR2 (germline): SEHNR, FQNEAQ (reference sequence). CDR3 amino acids: CASSLTSGRAISYNEQFF. Here the CDR3 DNA reads TGTGCCAGCAGCCTAACTAGCGGGAGGGCCATATCCTACAATGAGCAGTTCTTC.

The rearrangement joins TRBV20-1 to TRBJ1-2; D may be TRBD1 (6 bases). The CDR3 runs 11 residues. From germline, CDR1 is DFQATT and CDR2 SNEGSKA (reference sequence). Trimming shortened V by 8 bases and J by 5 bases, and 12 bases separated the two germline ends. The CDR3 nucleotides are TGCAGTCGTTGGGGGCTGTATGGCTACACCTTC. It yields the protein CSRWGLYGYTF.

V is TRBV28 and J is TRBJ2-7, with TRBD2 matching over 8 bases. The germline CDR1 and CDR2 sequences are MDHEN and SYDVKM. The CDR3 sequence is 15 residues long. V trimming: 5 bases; J trimming: 3 bases; junction bases outside the gene matches: 9. Written as DNA, the CDR3 is TGTGCCAGCAGTATTACTAGCGGAGGGCACTACGAGCAGTACTTC. It is translated as CASSITSGGHYEQYF.

V gene TRBV9 combines with J gene TRBJ2-7, with D maybe TRBD2 (5 bases). From germline, CDR1 is SGDLS and CDR2 YYNGEE. Trimming pared 0 bases from V and 2 bases from J, leaving 9 bases between. CDR3 length equals 14 residues. CDR3: CASSVGTPTYEQYF. Here the CDR3 DNA reads TGTGCCAGCAGCGTAGGGACTCCGACCTACGAGCAGTACTTC.

The chain employs TRBV6-5 and TRBJ2-7; 7 bases line up with TRBD2. V trimming: 6 bases; J trimming: 3 bases; junction bases outside the gene matches: 5. This CDR3 comprises 13 residues. Germline CDR1 reads MNHEY; CDR2 reads SVGAGI. CDR3 region: CASRGGSNYEQYF. The CDR3 bases are TGTGCCAGCAGAGGCGGGAGTAACTACGAGCAGTACTTC.

The gene calls are TRBV28 and TRBJ1-1, with D perhaps matching TRBD1 (5 bases). Trimming pared 8 bases from V and 6 bases from J, leaving 22 bases between. Germline V gene sequence: CDR1 MDHEN, CDR2 SYDVKM. This CDR3 spans 15 amino acids. Written as DNA, the CDR3 is TGTGCCAGCGCCCCCCCTGACAGAGCCTGGGCTGAAGCTTTCTTT. Translating gives CASAPPDRAWAEAFF. The full variable domain, in which reference TRBV28 and TRBJ1-1 provide the parts outside the CDR3, is DVKVTQSSRYLVKRTGEKVFLECVQDMDHENMFWYRQDPGLGLRLIYFSYDVKMKEKGDIPEGYSVSREKKERFSLILESASTNQTSMYLCASAPPDRAWAEAFFGQGTRLTVV.

The chain uses TRBV5-1 and TRBJ1-1, with 8 nucleotides matching TRBD1. Per germline, CDR1 SGHRS and CDR2 YFSETQ. V was clipped by 2 bases and J by 4 bases; unmatched bases: 7. The CDR3 has 15 residues. This chain's CDR3 is CASSFSAGGITEAFF. The CDR3 DNA reads TGCGCCAGCAGCTTTTCCGCAGGGGGCATCACTGAAGCTTTCTTT.

The chain joins TRBV6-5 to TRBJ1-1; possibly TRBD1 for D (5 bases). Germline CDR1 and CDR2: MNHEY and SVGAGI. The CDR3 spans 13 residues. The germline V and J ends were trimmed by 6 bases and 5 bases, with 13 bases remaining between them. The CDR3 loop is CASRNTRDTEAFF. The CDR3, as DNA: TGTGCCAGCAGGAACACCAGGGATACTGAAGCTTTCTTT.

The chain uses TRBV10-1 and TRBJ1-1; D is unclear. V lost 3 bases and J lost 5, with 10 bases in between. CDR3 size: 13 residues. Germline CDR1 is WNHNN and CDR2 is SYGVQD (reference sequence). The CDR3 DNA follows: TGCGCCAGCAGTGATGGGGTTGGGACTGAAGCTTTCTTT. Translation: CASSDGVGTEAFF.

The chain has TRBV5-1 and TRBJ2-7, with 8 bases lining up with TRBD1. This CDR3 is 20 amino acids long. The V gene end was trimmed by 4 bases and the J gene end by 3 bases; junction bases not matched to a gene: 24. Germline-derived CDR1 and CDR2 are SGHRS and YFSETQ. The CDR3 nucleotides read TGCGCCAGCAGCCATAACTCCGGGACAGGCGTAGGAGCGGGCAACTACGAGCAGTACTTC. Its translation: CASSHNSGTGVGAGNYEQYF.

The gene calls are TRBV20-1 and TRBJ1-1; tentatively, D is TRBD1 (6 bases). Germline CDR1 and CDR2: DFQATT and SNEGSKA (reference sequence). V lost 5 bases, J lost 11 bases, and 15 bases lay in between. CDR3 length: 11 amino acids. Written as DNA, the CDR3 is TGCAGTGCTGGGGGCCAGCTGGCGGCTTTCTTT. Translated: CSAGGQLAAFF.

This clone was seen more than once but under ten times. This sequence joins TRBV6-4 and TRBJ2-4, with TRBD1 identical over 12 bases. The length of the CDR3 is 14 residues. J lost 6 bases, V lost 3 bases, and 0 bases had no gene match. The germline gives CDR1 MRHNA, CDR2 SNTAGT. DNA for the CDR3: TGTGCCAGCAGTGAGGGACAGGGGGCAAACATTCAGTACTTC. Its protein is CASSEGQGANIQYF.

The rearrangement links TRBV12-5 to TRBJ2-2; 10 bases fit TRBD2. Trimming cost V 8 bases and J 4 bases; bases outside gene matches: 10. The CDR3 is made up of 16 amino acids. The germline V gene encodes CDR1 LGHNT and CDR2 FRNRAP. CDR3 protein: CASSVRLAGVTGELFF. Written as DNA, the CDR3 is TGTGCTAGTTCTGTACGGCTAGCGGGAGTCACCGGGGAGCTGTTTTTT.

This chain connects TRBV4-2 to TRBJ2-7; 11 positions agree with TRBD1. From germline, CDR1 is LGHNA and CDR2 YNFKEQ. Trimming at V came to 1 base and at J to 2 bases, leaving 4 bases not matched to a gene. The CDR3 is made up of 16 amino acids. CDR3 region: CASSQGGTGGPYEQYF. CDR3 coding DNA: TGTGCCAGCAGCCAAGGAGGGACAGGGGGGCCCTACGAGCAGTACTTC.

V usage is TRBV18 and J usage is TRBJ1-1, with TRBD1 as a possible D gene (5 bases). Trimming removed 4 bases at V and 1 base at J, with 7 bases between. Germline CDR1 and CDR2: KGHSH and LQKENI. The CDR3 covers 13 residues. The CDR3 loop is CASSQDRNTEAFF. For the CDR3, the DNA is TGTGCCAGCTCACAAGACAGGAACACTGAAGCTTTCTTT.

This clone appeared a single time. The chain is built from TRBV11-2 and TRBJ2-7, with TRBD1 matching 7 bases. Germline V CDR1 and CDR2: SGHAT, FQNNGV. The CDR3 has 14 residues. Trimming cost V 5 bases and J 3 bases; bases outside gene matches: 7. Here the CDR3 reads CASSTNTGVYEQYF. The DNA of the CDR3 is TGTGCCAGCAGCACAAATACAGGGGTCTACGAGCAGTACTTC. The entire variable domain, with the rest obtained from reference TRBV11-2 and TRBJ2-7, is as follows: EAGVAQSPRYKIIEKRQSVAFWCNPISGHATLYWYQQILGQGPKLLIQFQNNGVVDDSQLPKDRFSAERLKGVDSTLKIQPAKLEDSAVYLCASSTNTGVYEQYFGPGTRLTVT.

This clone has a single count. The rearrangement uses TRBV28 and TRBJ2-5; a possible D gene is TRBD2 (6 bases). The CDR3 has 16 residues. Germline V lookup: CDR1 MDHEN, CDR2 SYDVKM. V was pared by 6 bases and J by 2 bases, with 19 bases between. CDR3 in amino acids: CASSPPREYGQETQYF. The DNA of the CDR3 is TGTGCCAGCAGCCCCCCCCGGGAGTACGGGCAAGAGACCCAGTACTTC.

V gene TRBV4-2 combines with J gene TRBJ2-1, with D hard to call. There are 19 residues in the CDR3. Germline-derived CDR1 and CDR2 are LGHNA and YNFKEQ. V shed 4 bases and J shed 0 bases, with 22 bases lying between them. CDR3 protein: CASSPSSQPFKSSYNEQFF. The CDR3 DNA is TGTGCCAGCAGCCCGAGCTCTCAACCGTTCAAGAGCTCCTACAATGAGCAGTTCTTC.

This rearrangement joins TRBV11-3 to TRBJ2-3, with D perhaps matching TRBD1 or TRBD2 (7 bases each). CDR1 SGHNT and CDR2 YENEEA come from the germline V gene. The CDR3 runs to 17 residues. Trimming pared 5 bases from V and 0 bases from J, leaving 18 bases between. CDR3 in DNA: TGTGCCAGCAGCCCCCGGCGGGGGACAGCTAGCACAGATACGCAGTATTTT. Translated, it gives CASSPRRGTASTDTQYF.

The chain links TRBV9 to TRBJ2-2; no firm D call. Trimming cost V 0 bases and J 6 bases, with 12 bases left between them. This CDR3 spans 15 amino acids. Germline lookup yields CDR1 SGDLS and CDR2 YYNGEE. CDR3 residues: CASSVADGLAGELFF. DNA for the CDR3: TGTGCCAGCAGCGTAGCAGATGGCTTGGCCGGGGAGCTGTTTTTT.